This T cell receptor beta chain comes out of a study of OX40 agonist ivuxolimab in advanced cancers. Study at large: At roughly 83% male, the cohort had a mean age of 60 years, ranging from 23 to 79. It was permissible to have had prior anti-PD-1, anti-PD-L1 or anti-CTLA-4 therapy, and approximately 38% had some.

Assay: immunoSEQ multiplex PCR; the TCRdb copy retains only in-frame clones and omits some. Here the sample spans around 68,000 clones, around 93% being singletons. By sample share, this clone is medium-sized. What it recognizes is unknown. In the same sample, other DNA sequences code for this CDR3. Study-wide findings and caveats: Expanded clones were, on average, more numerous in CD8+ T cells than in CD4+. At doses 0.1 to 3.0 mg/kg, CD4+ and CD8+ clones expanded.

This TCR was sampled from an adult with an advanced solid tumor such as melanoma, head and neck, liver or kidney cancer. The sample in question was CD4+ or CD8+ T cells sorted from blood, obtained in a trial of the OX40 agonist ivuxolimab.

The CDR3 DNA reads as TGTGCCAGCAGCTCCGTAGGAGGGAGCGGCTACACCTTC. Protein product: CASSSVGGSGYTF. The V call is TRBV7-6, the J call TRBJ1-2; D uncertain. Germline CDR1 is SGHVS and CDR2 is FNYEAQ. CDR3 size: 13 residues. V lost 4 bases, J lost 8 bases, and 14 bases lay in between.